The 12 T cell receptor beta chains below all came from one sample that was sequenced in a study of type 1 regulatory T cells. Using its own MiXCR run on the reads, TCRdb lists one record per CDR3 protein. The table shows 80,000 to 100,000 distinct CDR3 sequences, with roughly 31% occurring only once. The specimen sequenced was CD4+ T cells, either the whole sample or a sorted fraction (not recorded which). The receptors derive from a human donor in good health.

CDR3 nucleotides: TGCGCCAGCAGCTTGGGGAGCGGGAGAAGGGATGAGCAGTTCTTC. This encodes CASSLGSGRRDEQFF. V gene TRBV5-1 combines with J gene TRBJ2-1; 8 positions match TRBD2. Germline V gives CDR1 SGHRS, CDR2 YFSETQ. After removal of 0 bases from V and 8 bases from J, the junction contained 7 bases not matched to a gene. The CDR3 runs to 15 residues.

There are a few counts of this clonotype. This sequence joins TRBV19 and TRBJ2-1; 7 bases are shared with TRBD1. Germline values: CDR1 LNHDA, CDR2 SQIVND (reference sequence). The CDR3 has 15 residues. With 6 bases clipped from V and 2 bases from J, the junction kept 7 bases outside the gene matches. The CDR3: CASSVQGIPYNEQFF. The CDR3 DNA sequence: TGTGCCAGTAGCGTACAGGGGATCCCCTACAATGAGCAGTTCTTC.

V gene TRBV4-1 combines with J gene TRBJ2-7; 10 nucleotides line up with TRBD2. This CDR3 has 17 residues. Trimming cost V 1 base and J 2 bases; bases outside gene matches: 8. From germline, CDR1 is MGHRA and CDR2 YSYEKL. This CDR3 reads CASSQAASGSHTYEQYF. CDR3 nucleotide sequence: TGCGCCAGCAGCCAAGCGGCTAGCGGGAGCCATACCTACGAGCAGTACTTC.

This clonotype came up a few times. V gene TRBV10-3 combines with J gene TRBJ2-1; 10 nucleotides match TRBD2. Germline V gene lookup returns CDR1 ENHRY and CDR2 SYGVKD. The CDR3 is 14 residues long. V was clipped by 2 bases and J by 7 bases; unmatched bases: 2. The CDR3 nucleotides read TGTGCCATCAGTGAGGTAGCGGGAGGTAATGAGCAGTTCTTC. It encodes CAISEVAGGNEQFF.

This clonotype was observed a handful of times. The rearrangement uses TRBV20-1 and TRBJ2-1; D not resolved. The CDR3 totals 16 residues. The V end lost 0 bases, the J end lost 4 bases, and 16 bases lay between the germline ends. Germline loops: CDR1 DFQATT, CDR2 SNEGSKA (reference sequence). DNA for the CDR3: TGCAGTGCTAGAGATTATAGGGCTGAAAAGTACAATGAGCAGTTCTTC. This translates into CSARDYRAEKYNEQFF.

This clonotype was detected only a few times. The chain employs TRBV5-1 and TRBJ2-3, with D perhaps TRBD2 (6 bases). V dropped 1 base and J dropped 5 bases, with 11 bases sitting between them. Germline lookup yields CDR1 SGHRS and CDR2 YFSETQ. The CDR3 totals 14 residues. This CDR3 is CASSLPGALDTQYF. CDR3 sequence (DNA): TGCGCCAGCAGCTTGCCGGGAGCATTAGATACGCAGTATTTT.

V usage is TRBV12-3 or TRBV12-4 and J usage is TRBJ2-5; 13 bases map to TRBD2. CDR3 length: 17 residues. J gave up 4 bases and V 5 bases, and 10 bases lay outside the gene matches. Written as DNA, the CDR3 is TGTGCCAGCAGTCAACCCGAACTAGCGGGAGGGCCAGAGACCCAGTACTTC. Encoded protein: CASSQPELAGGPETQYF.

The CDR3 is CASSPPSASTGELFF. CDR3 sequence (DNA): TGTGCCAGCAGCCCGCCTAGCGCATCCACCGGGGAGCTGTTTTTT. The J gene is TRBJ2-2, the V gene TRBV7-2; maybe TRBD2 (6 bases). Germline lookup yields CDR1 SGHTA and CDR2 FQGNSA. This CDR3 region has 15 residues. Trimming stripped 5 bases from V and 4 bases from J, with 14 bases between.

The rearrangement links TRBV12-3 or TRBV12-4 to TRBJ1-4; possible D gene TRBD1, 5 bases. V was cut by 4 bases and J by 8 bases, with 17 bases left in between. The CDR3 covers 15 residues. The CDR3 nucleotides read TGTGCCAGCAGTTCCTCTTGGACGAGGGACGAAAAACTGTTTTTT. Its protein is CASSSSWTRDEKLFF.

The V call is TRBV29-1, the J call TRBJ2-7; D call uncertain. There are 12 residues in the CDR3. V was shortened by 6 bases and J by 1 base, with 10 bases between the two germline ends. Germline values: CDR1 SQVTM, CDR2 ANQGSEA. The CDR3 DNA follows: TGCAGCGTCGCCGACCCTTCCTACGAGCAGTACTTC. Translating it yields CSVADPSYEQYF.

A few counts support this clonotype. The CDR3 DNA reads TGCAGTGCTAGAGCTAGCGGGAGTAACACCGGGGAGCTGTTTTTT. This codes for CSARASGSNTGELFF. The chain uses TRBV20-1 and TRBJ2-2, with 10 bases that match TRBD2. Germline trimming cut 1 base from V and 2 bases from J; bases unmatched to any gene: 1. From germline, CDR1 is DFQATT and CDR2 SNEGSKA (reference sequence). CDR3 length: 15 residues.

This sequence joins TRBV7-2 and TRBJ2-7, with 10 bases lining up with TRBD2. This CDR3 has 17 amino acids. CDR1 is SGHTA and CDR2 is FQGNSA in the germline V gene. The V segment lost 2 bases and the J segment 5 bases; nucleotides outside the gene matches: 12. The CDR3 reads CASSLRAHSGRQNEQYF. The DNA of the CDR3 is TGTGCCAGCAGCTTACGAGCCCATAGCGGGAGGCAGAACGAGCAGTACTTC.